Included here is one TCR beta chain sequence, with context. Its antigen is undetermined. Each donor was nominally healthy when sampled (though unrecorded immune exposures were likely). This sample is part of a study of cytomegalovirus exposure and HLA in healthy donors. Study-wide points: A missense DCLRE1C variant was associated with V- and J-gene trimming of TCR beta chains in a later analysis, and an independent cohort replicated the association.

The PCR contained 60 Vbeta and 13 Jbeta primers. Per the study methods: Roughly 12 million shared chains were among about 80 million unique TCR beta chains counted in a later analysis. Clones were read by immunoSEQ multiplex PCR, and TCRdb kept only the in-frame ones, dropping some. V and J calls and clone size follow that table, whereas D and trimming were derived from the DNA. The repertoire holds 75,000 to 100,000 clones, just over 70% seen once, with under 8.5% in the top ten. The sequenced sample consisted of PBMCs. This sequence was found in a man aged 55 to 70 in good health and CMV-seronegative.

This CDR3 reads CASSLIGSYNEQFF. CDR3 nucleotides: TGTGCCAGCAGTTTGATCGGTTCCTACAATGAGCAGTTCTTC. The V and J genes are TRBV6-5 and TRBJ2-1; D unresolved. The V gene's germline CDR1 is MNHEY and CDR2 SVGAGI. The CDR3 covers 14 residues. Trimming left V 4 bases short and J 1 base short, with 8 bases between.